Shown below are 27 T cell receptor beta chains from a single sample sequenced in a study of blood T cell repertoires in COVID-19. Using immunoSEQ multiplex PCR, the repertoire was profiled, and TCRdb retains in-frame clones only, with some absent. The sample includes about 150,000 clones, about 73% of them seen just once. Sequenced: peripheral blood. All receptors come from a man older than 75 with acute or convalescent COVID-19.

The table lists this clone with a count of one. The chain carries TRBV6-1 and TRBJ2-7, with D hard to call. CDR1 is MNHNS and CDR2 is SASEGT in the germline V gene. V was pared by 2 bases and J by 1 base, with 12 bases between. This CDR3 has 15 amino acids. CDR3: CASSETTSRSYEQYF. DNA for the CDR3: TGTGCCAGCAGTGAAACAACGTCGCGGTCCTACGAGCAGTACTTC.

J is TRBJ1-2 and V is TRBV6-5, with D tentatively TRBD1 (6 bases). CDR3 length: 15 residues. The germline gives CDR1 MNHEY, CDR2 SVGAGI. V was trimmed by 0 bases and J by 2 bases, leaving 10 bases between them. For the CDR3, the DNA is TGTGCCAGCAGTTACTCGATTCAGGGGAACTATGGCTACACCTTC. This gives the protein CASSYSIQGNYGYTF.

Worth noting for this clone: Within the sample, other DNA sequences also encode this same CDR3. The chain is built from TRBV7-9 and TRBJ2-7; the D is unclear. Germline assignment: CDR1 SEHNR and CDR2 FQNEAQ (reference sequence). The CDR3 consists of 14 residues. Trimming removed 0 bases at V and 0 bases at J, with 6 bases between. CDR3: CASSLAGSSYEQYF. The DNA for the CDR3 is TGTGCCAGCAGCTTAGCTGGCAGCTCCTACGAGCAGTACTTC.

V is TRBV7-8 and J is TRBJ2-5, with a weak D call TRBD1 (6 bases). The CDR3 covers 13 residues. Between the trimmed V and J ends, which lost 3 bases and 1 base, there was a span of 6 bases. The germline gives CDR1 SGHVS, CDR2 FQNEAQ. CDR3 loop: CASSLDSQETQYF. The DNA of the CDR3 is TGTGCCAGCAGCTTGGACAGCCAAGAGACCCAGTACTTC.

The chain couples TRBV5-1 to TRBJ1-2, with a weak D call TRBD1 (5 bases). There are 13 residues in the CDR3. From germline, CDR1 is SGHRS and CDR2 YFSETQ. V shed 4 bases and J shed 7 bases, with 14 bases lying between them. DNA for the CDR3: TGCGCCAGCAGCACGGGTGGGGGGAGTGGCTACACCTTC. Translating it yields CASSTGGGSGYTF.

The V and J genes are TRBV7-2 and TRBJ2-3; 7 bases are a match to TRBD2. J gave up 5 bases and V 3 bases, and 2 bases lay outside the gene matches. The length of the CDR3 is 13 residues. Germline V gene data show CDR1 as SGHTA and CDR2 as FQGNSA. The CDR3 loop is CASSFGLGDTQYF. CDR3 DNA: TGTGCCAGCAGCTTTGGACTAGGAGATACGCAGTATTTT.

As DNA, the CDR3 is TGTGCCAGCAGTTTAACACGGGGGACGGGGGCCAACGTCCTGACTTTC. Translated, it gives CASSLTRGTGANVLTF. The chain is built from TRBV28 and TRBJ2-6; D may be TRBD2 (6 bases). CDR1 and CDR2 (germline): MDHEN, SYDVKM. Trimming took off 2 bases at V and 4 bases at J, with 12 bases between the two ends. The CDR3 is 16 residues long.

This chain uses TRBV25-1 with TRBJ2-2, with a possible D match to TRBD1 (7 bases). Trimming cost V 2 bases and J 5 bases, with 15 bases left between them. Germline V lookup: CDR1 MGHDK, CDR2 SYGVNS. CDR3 length: 16 amino acids. The CDR3 DNA sequence: TGTGCCAGCAGTGAAAACACCAGGGGGAGGACCGGGGAGCTGTTTTTT. Its translation: CASSENTRGRTGELFF.

CDR3 in amino acids: CASSSGQANYGYTF. CDR3 sequence (DNA): TGTGCCAGCAGCAGTGGACAGGCGAACTATGGCTACACCTTC. The chain carries TRBV5-4 and TRBJ1-2; 7 bases agree with TRBD1. CDR1 is SGHNT, CDR2 YYREEE, per germline (reference sequence). V trimming: 4 bases; J trimming: 2 bases; junction bases outside the gene matches: 5. The CDR3 totals 14 residues.

The rearrangement joins TRBV5-6 to TRBJ2-1; TRBD2 matches at 9 bases. The germline gives CDR1 SGHDT, CDR2 YYEEEE. Losses at the gene ends were 2 bases for V and 1 base for J; bases not matched to a gene: 7. There are 17 residues in the CDR3. CDR3 protein: CASSLPLSGGSYNEQFF. The CDR3 region has the DNA TGTGCCAGCAGCTTACCTCTTAGCGGGGGTTCCTACAATGAGCAGTTCTTC.

CDR3 protein: CASSNRIENAEAFF. The CDR3 bases are TGTGCCAGCAGTAACCGAATAGAAAACGCTGAAGCTTTCTTT. The chain is built from TRBV6-6 and TRBJ1-1; D unresolved. CDR3 length equals 14 residues. The V end was cut by 5 bases, the J end by 6 bases, with 16 bases between. Germline lookup yields CDR1 MNHNY and CDR2 SVGAGI (reference sequence).

This chain links TRBV7-9 with TRBJ1-1; 12 bases are a match to TRBD1. The V segment lost 4 bases and the J segment 6 bases; nucleotides outside the gene matches: 6. CDR3 length: 15 residues. Germline V CDR1 and CDR2: SEHNR, FQNEAQ (reference sequence). Here the CDR3 DNA reads TGTGCCAGCAGCTCATTTAGGGACAGGGGGCCTGAAGCTTTCTTT. This translates into CASSSFRDRGPEAFF.

The CDR3 protein is CASSFLGTGGSTANYGYTF. As DNA, the CDR3 is TGTGCCAGCAGCTTCTTAGGGACAGGGGGCTCTACGGCTAACTATGGCTACACCTTC. The chain joins TRBV5-6 to TRBJ1-2, with TRBD1 matching over 12 bases. With 2 bases clipped from V and 0 bases from J, the junction kept 11 bases outside the gene matches. The CDR3 extends over 19 amino acids. Germline CDR1 SGHDT, CDR2 YYEEEE. The whole variable domain, remainder taken from reference TRBV5-6 and TRBJ1-2, is DAGVTQSPTHLIKTRGQQVTLRCSPKSGHDTVSWYQQALGQGPQFIFQYYEEEERQRGNFPDRFSGHQFPNYSSELNVNALLLGDSALYLCASSFLGTGGSTANYGYTFGSGTRLTVV.

This clone is a singleton in its sample. This chain uses TRBV5-6 with TRBJ2-7, with D possibly TRBD2 on 5 matching bases. Per germline, CDR1 SGHDT and CDR2 YYEEEE. The ends were cut back, 0 bases at V and 3 bases at J, with 10 bases in the middle. The length of the CDR3 is 14 residues. CDR3 DNA: TGTGCCAGCAGCTTGGGAGGGATTAACTACGAGCAGTACTTC. Its protein product is CASSLGGINYEQYF.

The V and J genes are TRBV18 and TRBJ1-5, with D possibly TRBD1 on 5 matching bases. Looked up from germline, CDR1 is KGHSH and CDR2 is LQKENI. Trimming shortened V by 5 bases and J by 6 bases, and 20 bases separated the two germline ends. This CDR3 is 16 amino acids long. CDR3 amino acids: CASSITSGGNAQPQHF. CDR3 coding DNA: TGTGCCAGCTCAATCACTTCGGGGGGAAATGCTCAGCCCCAGCATTTT.

This clone turned up a few times. The rearrangement uses TRBV11-3 and TRBJ1-1; D is perhaps TRBD1 (6 bases). The CDR3 runs to 16 residues. Trimming took 4 bases from V and 1 from J, leaving 16 bases between them. Germline V CDR1 and CDR2: SGHNT, YENEEA. The CDR3 is CASSSRTPGQNTEAFF. The DNA of the CDR3 is TGTGCCAGCAGCTCCCGCACCCCGGGACAGAACACTGAAGCTTTCTTT.

The genes are TRBV11-3 and TRBJ2-1, with D possibly TRBD2 on 5 matching bases. Germline-derived CDR1 and CDR2 are SGHNT and YENEEA. The CDR3 totals 15 residues. V dropped 5 bases and J dropped 0 bases, with 11 bases sitting between them. CDR3 in DNA: TGTGCCAGCAGCCGCCCTGGGAGCTCCTACAATGAGCAGTTCTTC. It translates to CASSRPGSSYNEQFF.

The chain uses TRBV29-1 and TRBJ2-5, with D possibly TRBD1 on 6 matching bases. CDR3 length: 13 residues. Trimming shortened V by 6 bases and J by 3 bases, and 14 bases separated the two germline ends. The V gene's germline CDR1 is SQVTM and CDR2 ANQGSEA. The CDR3 loop reads CSVIRGGEETQYF. The DNA for the CDR3 is TGCAGCGTCATCAGGGGCGGAGAAGAGACCCAGTACTTC.

The genes are TRBV6-5 and TRBJ2-5, with D possibly matching TRBD1 (6 bases). V dropped 6 bases and J dropped 5 bases, with 19 bases sitting between them. This CDR3 is built from 15 residues. Germline CDR1 reads MNHEY; CDR2 reads SVGAGI. Here the CDR3 DNA reads TGTGCCAGCAGGAAGGGGGTTCTAGCTAGGGAGACCCAGTACTTC. Protein: CASRKGVLARETQYF.

The V gene is TRBV10-2, the J gene TRBJ2-3, with 9 nucleotides matching TRBD1. Per germline, CDR1 WSHSY and CDR2 SAAADI. With V trimmed by 6 bases and J by 6 bases, 13 bases remained unmatched. The CDR3 contains 16 residues. The chain's CDR3 is CASSKKQGAMTDTQYF. Here the CDR3 DNA reads TGCGCCAGCAGCAAGAAACAGGGGGCAATGACGGATACGCAGTATTTT.

This chain connects TRBV11-2 to TRBJ2-2; 10 nucleotides match TRBD1. This CDR3 is 15 amino acids long. Germline CDR1 and CDR2: SGHAT and FQNNGV. V shed 5 bases, J shed 4 bases, and the junction held 4 bases outside the gene matches. CDR3: CASSKTGGRTGELFF. The CDR3 region has the DNA TGTGCCAGCAGCAAGACAGGGGGCCGCACCGGGGAGCTGTTTTTT.

The V and J genes are TRBV6-5 and TRBJ1-2; TRBD1 might be the D (6 bases). There are 11 residues in the CDR3. V was pared by 2 bases and J by 11 bases, with 9 bases between. Germline CDR1 is MNHEY and CDR2 is SVGAGI. CDR3 protein: CASSYQGIYTF. In DNA, the CDR3 is TGTGCCAGCAGTTACCAGGGGATATACACCTTC.

The J gene is TRBJ2-1, the V gene TRBV6-5, with a tentative D call TRBD1 (5 bases). The CDR3 has 14 residues. Trimming pared 5 bases from V and 12 bases from J, leaving 20 bases between. Germline lookup yields CDR1 MNHEY and CDR2 SVGAGI. CDR3 nucleotides: TGTGCCAGCAGTCTCTCTGGGGCAGCCTTAGTGCAGTTCTTC. Amino acids: CASSLSGAALVQFF.

V is TRBV11-1 and J is TRBJ1-2, with 8 bases that match TRBD1. The CDR3 has 15 amino acids. Unmatched junction bases numbered 3, after V lost 0 bases and J lost 3 bases. Germline CDR1 is SGHAT and CDR2 is FQDESV (reference sequence). The CDR3 bases are TGTGCCAGCAGCTTAGCTGGCAGGGGGCACTATGGCTACACCTTC. Residues: CASSLAGRGHYGYTF. Based on the CDR3 plus reference TRBV11-1 and TRBJ1-2, the full variable domain is EAEVAQSPRYKITEKSQAVAFWCDPISGHATLYWYRQILGQGPELLVQFQDESVVDDSQLPKDRFSAERLKGVDSTLKIQPAELGDSAMYLCASSLAGRGHYGYTFGSGTRLTVV.

A few counts support this clone. This chain links TRBV7-8 with TRBJ1-5; 8 bases match TRBD1. There are 16 residues in the CDR3. Germline V gene lookup returns CDR1 SGHVS and CDR2 FQNEAQ. The V and J ends lost 5 bases and 4 bases, in that order; junction bases with no gene match: 10. For the CDR3, the DNA is TGTGCCAGCAGCCGAGCGGCAGGGGGCATGAATCAGCCCCAGCATTTT. Translating gives CASSRAAGGMNQPQHF. Supplemented by reference TRBV7-8 and TRBJ1-5, the full variable domain reads GAGVSQSPRYKVAKRGQDVALRCDPISGHVSLFWYQQALGQGPEFLTYFQNEAQLDKSGLPSDRFFAERPEGSVSTLKIQRTQQEDSAVYLCASSRAAGGMNQPQHFGDGTRLSIL.

V usage is TRBV29-1 and J usage is TRBJ1-1, with TRBD1 matching 9 bases. The CDR3 loop spans 13 amino acids. V was clipped by 6 bases and J by 4 bases; unmatched bases: 6. Germline values: CDR1 SQVTM, CDR2 ANQGSEA. CDR3 DNA sequence: TGCAGCGTCTGCCTGGGACAGGGCACTGAAGCTTTCTTT. Translated: CSVCLGQGTEAFF.

This chain uses TRBV19 with TRBJ2-3; 7 nucleotides align to TRBD2. This CDR3 is 17 amino acids long. Germline assignment: CDR1 LNHDA and CDR2 SQIVND (reference sequence). With 5 bases clipped from V and 0 bases from J, the junction kept 11 bases outside the gene matches. CDR3 coding DNA: TGTGCCAGTAGTCCCCGTCACGGGCGGGGGAGCACAGATACGCAGTATTTT. Its protein is CASSPRHGRGSTDTQYF.